The TCR beta chain described here comes from a study of T cell responses to AZD1222 COVID-19 vaccine. Study observations and caveats: Among the donors, most were white British and more were female, and clonal diversity was possibly underestimated. Unmutated variant regions reportedly attract nearly half of all spike-specific TCRs. CD4 TCRs associated with vaccination spanned spike, dominating at 160-218 and 743-854. Following two doses of AZD1222, Spike-specific TCR breadth and depth rose.

Concerning this clone: The target antigen is unknown.

Generated by immunoSEQ multiplex PCR, the TCRdb table keeps only in-frame clones and is missing some. This table has approximately 150,000 clones, more than 90% appearing once. Germline-derived CDR1 and CDR2 are WNHNN and SYGVQD (reference sequence). With 4 bases removed from V and 3 bases from J, the gap between germline ends came to 9 bases. This CDR3 is 14 amino acids long. V is TRBV10-1 and J is TRBJ2-2; possibly TRBD1 or TRBD2 for D (5 bases each). Material: peripheral blood, obtained 28 days after the second AZD1222 dose. The clonotype comes from an adult who received the AZD1222 COVID-19 vaccine. In DNA form, the CDR3 reads TGCGCCAGCAGTGTCCAGGGAGACACCGGGGAGCTGTTTTTT. The encoded protein is CASSVQGDTGELFF.